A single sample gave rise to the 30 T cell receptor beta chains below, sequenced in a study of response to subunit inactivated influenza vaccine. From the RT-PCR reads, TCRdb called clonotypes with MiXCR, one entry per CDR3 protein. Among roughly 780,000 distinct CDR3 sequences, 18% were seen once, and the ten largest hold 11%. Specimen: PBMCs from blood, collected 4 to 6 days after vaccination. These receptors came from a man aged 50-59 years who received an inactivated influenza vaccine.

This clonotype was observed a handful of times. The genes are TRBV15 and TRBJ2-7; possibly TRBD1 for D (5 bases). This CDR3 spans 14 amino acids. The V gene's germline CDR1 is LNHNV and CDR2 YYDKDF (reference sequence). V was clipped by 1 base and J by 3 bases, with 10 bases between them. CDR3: CATSRGRTYYEQYF. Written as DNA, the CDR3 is TGTGCCACCAGCAGAGGTAGGACATACTACGAGCAGTACTTC. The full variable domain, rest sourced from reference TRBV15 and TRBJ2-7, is DAMVIQNPRYQVTQFGKPVTLSCSQTLNHNVMYWYQQKSSQAPKLLFHYYDKDFNNEADTPDNFQSRRPNTSFCFLDIRSPGLGDTAMYLCATSRGRTYYEQYFGPGTRLTVT.

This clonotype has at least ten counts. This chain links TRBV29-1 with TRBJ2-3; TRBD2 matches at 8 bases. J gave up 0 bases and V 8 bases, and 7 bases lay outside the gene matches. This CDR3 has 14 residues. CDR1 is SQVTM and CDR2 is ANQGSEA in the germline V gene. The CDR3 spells CSLTGGMSTDTQYF. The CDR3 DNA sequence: TGCAGCCTCACGGGGGGGATGAGCACAGATACGCAGTATTTT.

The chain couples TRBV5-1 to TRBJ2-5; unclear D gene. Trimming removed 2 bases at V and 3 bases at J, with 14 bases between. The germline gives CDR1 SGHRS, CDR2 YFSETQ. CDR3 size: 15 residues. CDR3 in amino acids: CASSFGAPPKETQYF. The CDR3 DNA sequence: TGCGCCAGCAGCTTTGGCGCACCCCCGAAAGAGACCCAGTACTTC.

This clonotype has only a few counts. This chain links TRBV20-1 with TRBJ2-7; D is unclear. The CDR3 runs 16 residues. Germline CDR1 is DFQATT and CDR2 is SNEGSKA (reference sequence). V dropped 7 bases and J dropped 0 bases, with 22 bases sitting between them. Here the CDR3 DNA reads TGCAGTGTCCGAAGCTCTTTAACGGGCTTCTCCTACGAGCAGTACTTC. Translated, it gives CSVRSSLTGFSYEQYF.

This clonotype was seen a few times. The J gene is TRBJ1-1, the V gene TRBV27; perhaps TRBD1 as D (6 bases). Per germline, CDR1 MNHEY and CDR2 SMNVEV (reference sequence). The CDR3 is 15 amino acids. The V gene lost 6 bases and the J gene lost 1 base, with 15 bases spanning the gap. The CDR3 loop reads CASSLGRGANTEAFF. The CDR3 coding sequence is TGTGCCAGCAGCCTGGGTCGGGGGGCGAACACTGAAGCTTTCTTT.

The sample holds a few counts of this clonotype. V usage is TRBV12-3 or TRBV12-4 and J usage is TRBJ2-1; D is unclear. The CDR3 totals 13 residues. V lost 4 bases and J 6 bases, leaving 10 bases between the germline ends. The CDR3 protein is CASSSQTSNEQFF. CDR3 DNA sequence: TGTGCCAGCAGTTCCCAGACCAGCAATGAGCAGTTCTTC.

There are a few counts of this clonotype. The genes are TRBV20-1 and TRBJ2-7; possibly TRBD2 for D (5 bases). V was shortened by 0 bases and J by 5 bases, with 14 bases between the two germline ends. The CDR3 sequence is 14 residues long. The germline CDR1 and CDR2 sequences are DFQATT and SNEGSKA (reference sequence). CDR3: CSARDQKTSHEQYF. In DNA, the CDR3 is TGCAGTGCTAGAGATCAAAAAACTAGTCACGAGCAGTACTTC.

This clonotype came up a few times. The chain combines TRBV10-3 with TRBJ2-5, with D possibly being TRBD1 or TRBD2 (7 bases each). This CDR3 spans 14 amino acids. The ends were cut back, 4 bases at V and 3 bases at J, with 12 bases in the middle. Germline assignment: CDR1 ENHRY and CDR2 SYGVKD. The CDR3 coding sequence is TGTGCCATCAGTGCACAGGGGAGGGAAGAGACCCAGTACTTC. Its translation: CAISAQGREETQYF.

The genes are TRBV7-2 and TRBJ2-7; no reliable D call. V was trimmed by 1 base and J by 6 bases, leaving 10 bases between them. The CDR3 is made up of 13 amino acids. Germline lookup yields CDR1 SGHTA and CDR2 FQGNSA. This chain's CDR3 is CASSLGWESEQYF. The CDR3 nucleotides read TGTGCCAGCAGCTTAGGTTGGGAAAGCGAGCAGTACTTC.

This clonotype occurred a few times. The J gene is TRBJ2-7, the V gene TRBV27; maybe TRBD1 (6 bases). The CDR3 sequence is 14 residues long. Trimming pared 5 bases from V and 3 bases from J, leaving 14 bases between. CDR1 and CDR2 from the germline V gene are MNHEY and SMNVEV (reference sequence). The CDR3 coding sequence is TGTGCCAGCAGTCTCAACAGGGCGGTCTACGAGCAGTACTTC. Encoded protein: CASSLNRAVYEQYF.

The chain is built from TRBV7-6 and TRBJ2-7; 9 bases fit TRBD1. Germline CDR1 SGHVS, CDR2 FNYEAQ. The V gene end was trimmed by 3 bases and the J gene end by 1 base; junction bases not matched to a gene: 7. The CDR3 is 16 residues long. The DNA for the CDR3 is TGTGCCAGCAGCTTGGGTCCGGGACAGGGTTCCTACGAGCAGTACTTC. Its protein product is CASSLGPGQGSYEQYF.

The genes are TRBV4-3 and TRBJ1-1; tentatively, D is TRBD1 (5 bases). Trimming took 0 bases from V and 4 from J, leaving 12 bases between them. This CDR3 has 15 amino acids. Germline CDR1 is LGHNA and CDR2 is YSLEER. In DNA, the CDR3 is TGCGCCAGCAGCCAAGATGGTCCAGGGACCACTGAAGCTTTCTTT. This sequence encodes CASSQDGPGTTEAFF.

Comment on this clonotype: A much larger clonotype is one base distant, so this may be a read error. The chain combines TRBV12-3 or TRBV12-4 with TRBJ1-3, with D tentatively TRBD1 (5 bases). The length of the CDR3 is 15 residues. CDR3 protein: CPSSLAGFSGNTIYF. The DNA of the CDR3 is TGTCCCAGCAGTTTAGCAGGGTTCTCTGGAAACACCATATATTTT.

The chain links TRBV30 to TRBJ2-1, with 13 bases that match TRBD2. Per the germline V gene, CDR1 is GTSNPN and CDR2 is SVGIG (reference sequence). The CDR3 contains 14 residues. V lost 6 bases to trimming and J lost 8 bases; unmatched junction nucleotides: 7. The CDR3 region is CACTGLAGVYEQFF. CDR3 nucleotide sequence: TGTGCCTGTACTGGACTAGCGGGAGTTTATGAGCAGTTCTTC.

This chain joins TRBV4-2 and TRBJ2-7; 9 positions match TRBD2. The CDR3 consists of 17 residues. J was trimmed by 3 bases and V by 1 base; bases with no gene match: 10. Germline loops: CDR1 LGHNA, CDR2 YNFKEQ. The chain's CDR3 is CASSQGATGRGGYEQYF. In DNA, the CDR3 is TGTGCCAGCAGCCAAGGGGCTACAGGGCGGGGGGGCTACGAGCAGTACTTC.

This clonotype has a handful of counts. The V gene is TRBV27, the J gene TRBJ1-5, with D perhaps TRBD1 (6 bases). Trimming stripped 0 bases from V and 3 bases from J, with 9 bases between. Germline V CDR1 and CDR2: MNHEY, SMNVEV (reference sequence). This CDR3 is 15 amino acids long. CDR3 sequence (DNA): TGTGCCAGCAGTTTATCGACAGGATTCAATCAGCCCCAGCATTTT. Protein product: CASSLSTGFNQPQHF.

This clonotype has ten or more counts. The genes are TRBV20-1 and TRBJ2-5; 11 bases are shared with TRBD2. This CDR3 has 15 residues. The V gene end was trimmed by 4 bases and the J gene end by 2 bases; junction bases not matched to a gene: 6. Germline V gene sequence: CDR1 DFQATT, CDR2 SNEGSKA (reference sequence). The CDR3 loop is CSANGLAGHQETQYF. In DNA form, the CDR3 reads TGCAGTGCTAACGGACTAGCGGGCCATCAAGAGACCCAGTACTTC.

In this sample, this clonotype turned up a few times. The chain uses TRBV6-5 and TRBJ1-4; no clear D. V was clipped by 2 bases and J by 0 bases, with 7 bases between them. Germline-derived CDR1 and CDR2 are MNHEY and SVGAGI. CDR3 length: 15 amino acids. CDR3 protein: CASSYGLATNEKLFF. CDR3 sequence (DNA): TGTGCCAGCAGTTACGGGCTAGCAACTAATGAAAAACTGTTTTTT.

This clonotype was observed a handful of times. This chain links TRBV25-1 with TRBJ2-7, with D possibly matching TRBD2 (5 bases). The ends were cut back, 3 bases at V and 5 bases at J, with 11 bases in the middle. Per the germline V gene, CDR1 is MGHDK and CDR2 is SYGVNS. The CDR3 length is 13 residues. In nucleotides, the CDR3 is TGTGCCAGCAGTGAGCGGGTTGGGAACGAGCAGTACTTC. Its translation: CASSERVGNEQYF.

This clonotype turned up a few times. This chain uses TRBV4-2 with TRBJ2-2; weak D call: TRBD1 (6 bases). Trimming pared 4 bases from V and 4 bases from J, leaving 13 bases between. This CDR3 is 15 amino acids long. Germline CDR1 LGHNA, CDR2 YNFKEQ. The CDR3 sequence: CASSPGVISTGELFF. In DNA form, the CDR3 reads TGTGCCAGCAGCCCAGGGGTTATTTCCACCGGGGAGCTGTTTTTT.

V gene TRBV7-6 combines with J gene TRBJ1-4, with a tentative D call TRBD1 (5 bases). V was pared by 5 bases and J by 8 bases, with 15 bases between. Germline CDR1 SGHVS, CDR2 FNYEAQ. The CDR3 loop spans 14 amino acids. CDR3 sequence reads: CASSAGTLGEKLFF. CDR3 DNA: TGTGCCAGCAGCGCCGGGACTTTAGGGGAAAAACTGTTTTTT.

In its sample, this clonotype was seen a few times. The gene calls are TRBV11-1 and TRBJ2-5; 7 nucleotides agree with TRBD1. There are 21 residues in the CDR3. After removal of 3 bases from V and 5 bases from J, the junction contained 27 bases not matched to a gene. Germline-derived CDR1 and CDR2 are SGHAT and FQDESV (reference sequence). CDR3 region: CASSFILAGTEALLFRETQYF. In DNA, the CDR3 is TGTGCCAGCAGCTTTATCTTAGCCGGGACAGAGGCCCTCTTATTTAGGGAGACCCAGTACTTC.

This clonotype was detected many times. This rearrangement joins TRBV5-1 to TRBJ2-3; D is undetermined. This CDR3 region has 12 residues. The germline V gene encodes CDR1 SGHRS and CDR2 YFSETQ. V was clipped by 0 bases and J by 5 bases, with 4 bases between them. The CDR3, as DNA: TGCGCCAGCAGCTTGGCGGTAGATACGCAGTATTTT. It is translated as CASSLAVDTQYF.

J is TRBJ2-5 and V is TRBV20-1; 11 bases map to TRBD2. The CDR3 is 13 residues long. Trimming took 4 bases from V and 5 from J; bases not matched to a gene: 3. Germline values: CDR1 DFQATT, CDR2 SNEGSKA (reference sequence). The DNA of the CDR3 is TGCAGTGCTAAACTAGCGGGAGTTGAGACCCAGTACTTC. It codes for CSAKLAGVETQYF.

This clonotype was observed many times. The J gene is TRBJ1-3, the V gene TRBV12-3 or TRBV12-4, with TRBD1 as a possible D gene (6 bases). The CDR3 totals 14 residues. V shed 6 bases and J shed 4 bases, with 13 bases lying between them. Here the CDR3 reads CASRSTGTGNTIYF. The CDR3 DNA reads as TGTGCCAGCAGGAGTACAGGGACCGGAAACACCATATATTTT.

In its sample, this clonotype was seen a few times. CDR3 region: CASSSSRDRLAEAFF. The CDR3 nucleotides read TGTGCCAGCAGCTCCTCTAGGGACAGGTTAGCTGAAGCTTTCTTT. J is TRBJ1-1 and V is TRBV7-2; 8 bases fit TRBD1. Germline V gene sequence: CDR1 SGHTA, CDR2 FQGNSA. This CDR3 spans 15 amino acids. The V segment lost 4 bases and the J segment 6 bases; nucleotides outside the gene matches: 10.

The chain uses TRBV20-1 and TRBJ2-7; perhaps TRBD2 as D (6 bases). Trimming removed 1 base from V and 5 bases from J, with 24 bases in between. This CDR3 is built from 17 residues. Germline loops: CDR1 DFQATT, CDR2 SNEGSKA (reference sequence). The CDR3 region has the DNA TGCAGTGCTAGAGGTGGTTGGAGGGTGGAGGGATTAGACGAGCAGTACTTC. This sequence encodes CSARGGWRVEGLDEQYF.

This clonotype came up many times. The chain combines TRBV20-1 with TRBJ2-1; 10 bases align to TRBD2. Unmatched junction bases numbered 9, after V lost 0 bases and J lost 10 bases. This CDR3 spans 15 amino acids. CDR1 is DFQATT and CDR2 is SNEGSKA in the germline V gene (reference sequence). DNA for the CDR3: TGCAGTGCTAGAGATCCAACTAGCGGGAAAGAGGAGCAGTTCTTC. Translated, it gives CSARDPTSGKEEQFF.

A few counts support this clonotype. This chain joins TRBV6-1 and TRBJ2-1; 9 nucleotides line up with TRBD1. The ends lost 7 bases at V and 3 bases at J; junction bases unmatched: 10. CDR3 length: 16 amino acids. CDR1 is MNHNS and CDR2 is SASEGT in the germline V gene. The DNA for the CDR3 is TGTGCCAGCACCGAAACCGGGACAGGGCACTACAATGAGCAGTTCTTC. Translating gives CASTETGTGHYNEQFF.

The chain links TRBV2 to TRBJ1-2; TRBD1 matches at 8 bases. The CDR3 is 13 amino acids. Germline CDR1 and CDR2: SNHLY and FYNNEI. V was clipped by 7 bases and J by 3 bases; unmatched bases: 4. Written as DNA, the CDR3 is TGTGCCAGCACACCGGGACAGGACTATGGCTACACCTTC. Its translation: CASTPGQDYGYTF.